This TCR beta chain was observed in a study of blood T cell repertoires in COVID-19. The CDR3 runs to 16 residues. Germline lookup yields CDR1 MDHEN and CDR2 SYDVKM. V was clipped by 8 bases and J by 5 bases, with 24 bases between them. In the original processing: Amplification with reference gene primers provided the estimates of nucleated cell counts. Here immunoSEQ multiplex PCR was the method, and the copy in TCRdb shows in-frame clones only, minus some. The V and J calls and clone size were taken over from that table, and D and trimming were inferred from the DNA. The sample has under 250,000 clones; 70% to 90% are singletons.

The chain links TRBV28 to TRBJ1-1; D perhaps matches TRBD1 (5 bases). The receptor was derived from a man younger than 45 with COVID-19, enrolled during active disease. Input material: peripheral blood. The CDR3 DNA sequence: TGTGCCAGCTTACCCCTTGACAGCGCGCGTGGAACTGAAGCTTTCTTT. Translating gives CASLPLDSARGTEAFF.